The 21 T cell receptor beta chains listed next were all sequenced from one sample in a study of beta chain features in type 1 diabetes. Expressed TCRB transcripts were sequenced because the isolated RNA had all been reverse transcribed beforehand. The assay was immunoSEQ multiplex PCR, and TCRdb's table has in-frame clones only and misses some. The data show roughly 240,000 clones, roughly 14% seen once. The sample was naive CD4+ T cells from blood. These TCRs come from a woman in her 40s in good health.

V usage is TRBV5-4 and J usage is TRBJ1-1; D unclear. This CDR3 comprises 16 residues. Trimming removed 1 base at V and 6 bases at J, with 19 bases between. Germline CDR1 and CDR2: SGHNT and YYREEE (reference sequence). The CDR3 nucleotides read TGTGCCAGCAGCTTGCGAGTAGGCGGACTACCATCTGAAGCTTTCTTT. Translation: CASSLRVGGLPSEAFF.

This clone has just a few counts. This chain connects TRBV7-2 to TRBJ2-7, with D possibly TRBD1 on 5 matching bases. The germline V gene encodes CDR1 SGHTA and CDR2 FQGNSA. The length of the CDR3 is 13 residues. The V end was cut by 2 bases, the J end by 7 bases, with 12 bases between. The CDR3 DNA is TGTGCCAGCAGCTTAAACCAGGGATCGGAGCAGTACTTC. It translates to CASSLNQGSEQYF. Drawing the rest from reference TRBV7-2 and TRBJ2-7, the complete variable domain is GAGVSQSPSNKVTEKGKDVELRCDPISGHTALYWYRQSLGQGLEFLIYFQGNSAPDKSGLPSDRFSAERTGGSVSTLTIQRTQQEDSAVYLCASSLNQGSEQYFGPGTRLTVT.

The V gene is TRBV28, the J gene TRBJ1-5; 12 bases map to TRBD1. Germline V lookup: CDR1 MDHEN, CDR2 SYDVKM. Losses at the gene ends were 7 bases for V and 1 base for J; bases not matched to a gene: 8. CDR3 size: 17 residues. The DNA for the CDR3 is TGTGCCAGCATCCCGGGACAGGGGGCTTGGAGCAATCAGCCCCAGCATTTT. Amino acids: CASIPGQGAWSNQPQHF.

A few counts support this clone. The chain has TRBV5-1 and TRBJ2-3; D may be TRBD1 (6 bases). The CDR3 has 14 residues. The germline gives CDR1 SGHRS, CDR2 YFSETQ. V was clipped by 0 bases and J by 5 bases, with 10 bases between them. CDR3 bases: TGCGCCAGCAGCTTGGGGCAGGGGATAGATACGCAGTATTTT. It is translated as CASSLGQGIDTQYF.

This clone was detected a few times. CDR3 in amino acids: CASVDRPNYGYTF. CDR3 nucleotide sequence: TGTGCCAGCGTGGACAGACCTAACTATGGCTACACCTTC. The V call is TRBV2, the J call TRBJ1-2; a weak D match, TRBD1 (6 bases). Germline CDR1 SNHLY, CDR2 FYNNEI. The V end lost 8 bases, the J end lost 0 bases, and 10 bases lay between the germline ends. The CDR3 covers 13 residues.

This clone was seen a few times. The chain recombines TRBV21-1 with TRBJ2-1; TRBD1, as called in the table, went unchecked against the DNA. TRBV21-1 has pseudogene status. The CDR3 is 15 amino acids. The CDR3 loop reads CASSKGSRRQDEQFF. The CDR3 nucleotides are TGTGCCAGCAGCAAAGGATCACGGCGACAGGATGAGCAGTTCTTC.

This clone turned up a few times. The chain employs TRBV27 and TRBJ1-1; weak D call: TRBD1 (6 bases). V was pared by 5 bases and J by 11 bases, with 12 bases between. The length of the CDR3 is 11 residues. Germline V gene data show CDR1 as MNHEY and CDR2 as SMNVEV (reference sequence). The CDR3 coding sequence is TGTGCCAGCAGTCAGGGGTTTGGTGCTTTCTTT. It is translated as CASSQGFGAFF.

This clone was observed a handful of times. V is TRBV29-1 and J is TRBJ1-1, with 9 bases that match TRBD1. V shed 5 bases, J shed 10 bases, and the junction held 5 bases outside the gene matches. CDR3 length: 11 residues. Germline CDR1 is SQVTM and CDR2 is ANQGSEA. CDR3: CSVSGQGPAFF. The CDR3 region has the DNA TGCAGCGTTTCGGGACAGGGTCCAGCTTTCTTT.

The rearrangement uses TRBV7-8 and TRBJ1-1; TRBD1 agrees at 8 bases. This CDR3 comprises 19 residues. CDR1 is SGHVS, CDR2 FQNEAQ, per germline. After removal of 6 bases from V and 3 bases from J, the junction contained 21 bases not matched to a gene. The chain's CDR3 is CASSYRLIQGAGSDTEAFF. Here the CDR3 DNA reads TGTGCCAGCAGTTACCGACTAATTCAGGGGGCTGGAAGCGACACTGAAGCTTTCTTT.

This clone was counted only a few times. The gene calls are TRBV27 and TRBJ2-7, with 9 bases that match TRBD1. Germline CDR1 reads MNHEY; CDR2 reads SMNVEV (reference sequence). Trimming took 6 bases from V and 7 from J; bases not matched to a gene: 13. The CDR3 covers 15 residues. CDR3 DNA sequence: TGTGCCAGCAGCCTACTAGGGGACAGGGTAGGGGAGCAGTACTTC. Amino acids: CASSLLGDRVGEQYF.

J is TRBJ1-6 and V is TRBV25-1, with D uncertain. Per the germline V gene, CDR1 is MGHDK and CDR2 is SYGVNS. This CDR3 spans 16 amino acids. Between the trimmed V and J ends, which lost 2 bases and 10 bases, there was a span of 18 bases. The DNA for the CDR3 is TGTGCCAGCAGTGAACGAGACGGCAGGATGAGATCACCCCTCCACTTT. This encodes CASSERDGRMRSPLHF.

J is TRBJ2-4 and V is TRBV6-5; 7 bases line up with TRBD2. The V gene's germline CDR1 is MNHEY and CDR2 SVGAGI. There are 13 residues in the CDR3. V lost 6 bases to trimming and J lost 7 bases; unmatched junction nucleotides: 6. DNA of the CDR3: TGTGCCAGCAGCCCGGGGGAGGGGAACATTCAGTACTTC. It codes for CASSPGEGNIQYF.

The table lists this clone with a few counts. J is TRBJ2-5 and V is TRBV11-2; 7 bases line up with TRBD2. CDR3 length: 12 amino acids. The germline V gene has CDR1 SGHAT and CDR2 FQNNGV. Trimming at V came to 4 bases and at J to 5 bases, leaving 1 base not matched to a gene. The CDR3 DNA reads TGTGCCAGCAGCTCCGGGGGGGAGACCCAGTACTTC. It translates to CASSSGGETQYF.

The table lists this clone with a few counts. The chain has TRBV7-2 and TRBJ2-1; the match to TRBD1 covers 8 bases. Trimming at V came to 3 bases and at J to 4 bases, leaving 5 bases not matched to a gene. Germline assignment: CDR1 SGHTA and CDR2 FQGNSA. The CDR3 totals 15 residues. The CDR3 spells CASSFYRGIYNEQFF. The CDR3 DNA reads TGTGCCAGCAGCTTCTACAGGGGGATATACAATGAGCAGTTCTTC.

V gene TRBV19 combines with J gene TRBJ1-1, with D possibly TRBD1 on 5 matching bases. Deletions cut 1 base from V and 5 bases from J, with 14 bases between. Germline CDR1 is LNHDA and CDR2 is SQIVND (reference sequence). This CDR3 is built from 15 residues. CDR3 sequence: CASSIGPARGTEAFF. As DNA, the CDR3 is TGTGCCAGTAGTATAGGGCCAGCTCGGGGGACTGAAGCTTTCTTT.

The rearrangement uses TRBV5-1 and TRBJ2-1, with D unclear. Germline CDR1 is SGHRS and CDR2 is YFSETQ. Between the trimmed V and J ends, which lost 0 bases and 3 bases, there was a span of 10 bases. The CDR3 extends over 15 amino acids. Here the CDR3 DNA reads TGCGCCAGCAGCTTGGACAGACCCCACTACAATGAGCAGTTCTTC. This translates into CASSLDRPHYNEQFF.

The chain combines TRBV18 with TRBJ2-3; D call uncertain. The CDR3 covers 12 residues. Trimming shortened V by 6 bases and J by 6 bases, and 10 bases separated the two germline ends. The germline CDR1 and CDR2 sequences are KGHSH and LQKENI. The CDR3 loop is CASSPLEDTQYF. The CDR3 nucleotides read TGTGCCAGCTCCCCTCTCGAGGATACGCAGTATTTT.

The rearrangement links TRBV6-6 to TRBJ1-2, with no clear D. The germline V gene encodes CDR1 MNHNY and CDR2 SVGAGI (reference sequence). The CDR3 has 16 amino acids. V lost 0 bases to trimming and J lost 4 bases, with 15 bases between them. The CDR3 spells CASSYSAPGNGYGYTF. CDR3 coding DNA: TGTGCCAGCAGTTACTCGGCTCCGGGGAATGGCTATGGCTACACCTTC.

V and J are TRBV5-1 and TRBJ2-5, with D possibly TRBD1 on 6 matching bases. Germline CDR1 and CDR2: SGHRS and YFSETQ. The CDR3 has 13 amino acids. Between the trimmed V and J ends, which lost 7 bases and 5 bases, there was a span of 15 bases. CDR3 in amino acids: CASGPRGHETQYF. The DNA for the CDR3 is TGCGCCAGCGGCCCCAGGGGCCACGAGACCCAGTACTTC.

Here the CDR3 DNA reads TGTGCCAGCAGTGGCCCCGGGTATCACGAGCAGTACTTC. It encodes CASSGPGYHEQYF. The rearrangement links TRBV6-5 to TRBJ2-7, with D unclear. The CDR3 covers 13 residues. The germline gives CDR1 MNHEY, CDR2 SVGAGI. V lost 5 bases and J 5 bases, leaving 13 bases between the germline ends.

The sample holds a few counts of this clone. The chain links TRBV10-3 to TRBJ2-3; the D gene is possibly TRBD1 (6 bases). V gave up 10 bases and J gave up 3 bases, with 17 bases separating them. The germline V gene has CDR1 ENHRY and CDR2 SYGVKD. This CDR3 spans 14 amino acids. The CDR3 nucleotides are TGTGCCAACTCGGACAGTTTGGCGACAGATACGCAGTATTTT. As protein: CANSDSLATDTQYF.